This TCR beta chain was captured in a study of cytomegalovirus exposure and HLA in healthy donors. Study-wide background: Most genotyped donors, around four fifths of roughly 400, had Caucasian-associated genetic ancestry. Study results and limitations: Later on, an analysis showed TCR association rates differing by HLA locus, with DRB1 the most and HLA-C the fewest. Rarity marked most TCR sequences, yet some public TCRs occurred in many donors.

To note about this clone: As yet, its antigen is unknown.

The germline V gene encodes CDR1 MNHNS and CDR2 SASEGT. V lost 4 bases and J lost 2, with 16 bases in between. The CDR3 extends over 16 amino acids. The PCR used 60 Vbeta and 13 Jbeta primers. The repertoire was sequenced with immunoSEQ multiplex PCR; TCRdb's copy has only in-frame clones and lacks some. The table records some 200,000 clones, almost 70% of them present only once. Sequencing was done on a sample of PBMCs. The TCR comes from a man between 40 and 49 years old in good health and CMV-seropositive. The chain carries TRBV6-1 and TRBJ2-3, with a possible D match to TRBD1 (6 bases). CDR3: CASSARAGVDTDTQYF. The CDR3 bases are TGTGCCAGCAGTGCTCGGGCAGGGGTAGACACAGATACGCAGTATTTT.